These 16 T cell receptor beta chains were sequenced from one sample in a study of CD8+CD57+ T cells in acquired aplastic anemia. According to the study, genomic DNA was the template for TCR beta VDJ and CDR3 profiling. TCRdb reprocessed the reads with MiXCR, giving one entry per CDR3 protein. The data show about 220,000 distinct CDR3 sequences, about a third seen once. The specimen was sorted CD4+, CD8+, or CD8+CD57+ T cells (not recorded which) from PBMCs. The receptors were sampled from a human donor in good health, serving as a control.

This clonotype was recorded at least ten times. The chain is built from TRBV5-1 and TRBJ2-5, with a possible D match to TRBD2 (5 bases). The CDR3 extends over 16 amino acids. V was shortened by 3 bases and J by 5 bases, with 20 bases between the two germline ends. Germline CDR1 and CDR2: SGHRS and YFSETQ. The CDR3 here is CASSSQPGLPSETQYF. In nucleotides, the CDR3 is TGCGCCAGCAGCTCCCAGCCCGGACTGCCTTCGGAGACCCAGTACTTC.

This clonotype was picked up many times. This chain uses TRBV15 with TRBJ1-2; TRBD1 agrees at 10 bases. Trimming removed 0 bases from V and 4 bases from J; junction bases left unmatched: 2. Germline loops: CDR1 LNHNV, CDR2 YYDKDF (reference sequence). The CDR3 spans 15 residues. The CDR3 nucleotides are TGTGCCACCAGCAGAGATCGGGACAGGGGCTATGGCTACACCTTC. Its translation: CATSRDRDRGYGYTF.

The chain combines TRBV15 with TRBJ1-1; 7 bases are shared with TRBD1. The trim removed 5 bases at V and 1 base at J, leaving 4 bases unmatched. CDR3 length: 14 residues. CDR1 LNHNV and CDR2 YYDKDF come from the germline V gene (reference sequence). Here the CDR3 DNA reads TGTGCCACCAGCCCAGGGACAGCGAACACTGAAGCTTTCTTT. Translating gives CATSPGTANTEAFF.

Ten or more counts support this clonotype. The chain uses TRBV5-1 and TRBJ2-1; 10 bases map to TRBD2. The CDR3 length is 14 residues. V gave up 1 base and J gave up 7 bases; unmatched junction bases: 2. The germline V gene has CDR1 SGHRS and CDR2 YFSETQ. The CDR3 reads CASSLTSGMNEQFF. CDR3 DNA: TGCGCCAGCAGCTTGACTAGCGGGATGAATGAGCAGTTCTTC.

This clonotype was seen just once. For the CDR3, the DNA is TGTGCCAGTAGAAACAGAGGACCGTTTGATGGCTACACCTTC. Protein: CASRNRGPFDGYTF. The genes are TRBV19 and TRBJ1-2; D is unresolved. Germline lookup yields CDR1 LNHDA and CDR2 SQIVND (reference sequence). The CDR3 loop spans 14 amino acids. Trimming left V 6 bases short and J 6 bases short, with 17 bases between.

This clonotype was found a few times. V usage is TRBV18 and J usage is TRBJ1-4; no clear D. V shed 1 base and J shed 14 bases, with 11 bases lying between them. There are 12 residues in the CDR3. The V gene's germline CDR1 is KGHSH and CDR2 LQKENI. CDR3 sequence (DNA): TGTGCCAGCTCACCACAGCGGAATGAGCTGTTTTTT. It yields the protein CASSPQRNELFF.

This clonotype was detected ten times or more. The genes are TRBV5-1 and TRBJ2-3, with 14 bases matching TRBD2. V lost 4 bases, J lost 1 base, and 5 bases stayed unmatched. Per germline, CDR1 SGHRS and CDR2 YFSETQ. CDR3 length equals 17 residues. CDR3 coding DNA: TGCGCCAGCAGCCGCGGGACTAGCGGGGGACGCACAGATACGCAGTATTTT. Encoded protein: CASSRGTSGGRTDTQYF.

A note on this clonotype: Given a much more abundant clone one base away, this may be a read error. The rearrangement links TRBV7-3 to TRBJ2-5; D ambiguous. The CDR3 totals 13 residues. Germline assignment: CDR1 SGHTA and CDR2 FQGTGA. The CDR3 here is CTSSLDRVETQYF. CDR3 in DNA: TGTACCAGCAGCTTAGACCGGGTGGAGACCCAGTACTTC.

This clonotype was found many times. The chain combines TRBV10-1 with TRBJ1-2; D remains ambiguous. The germline gives CDR1 WNHNN, CDR2 SYGVQD (reference sequence). V was trimmed by 7 bases and J by 5 bases, leaving 8 bases between them. The CDR3 spans 11 residues. The CDR3 is CASKHGYGYTF. The CDR3 region has the DNA TGCGCCAGCAAACACGGGTATGGCTACACCTTC.

Regarding this clonotype: Relative to the germline gene, one junction end is altered; a read error may explain this. V usage is TRBV10-2 and J usage is TRBJ1-3; D unclear. The CDR3 loop spans 12 amino acids. CDR1 is WSHSY and CDR2 is SAAADI in the germline V gene. The CDR3 bases are TGCGCCAAGAGGCATTCTGGAAACGCCATATATTTT. This translates into CAKRHSGNAIYF.

This clonotype has only a few counts. The chain employs TRBV7-6 and TRBJ2-3, with D unclear. V shed 0 bases and J shed 2 bases, with 3 bases lying between them. CDR1 and CDR2 from the germline V gene are SGHVS and FNYEAQ. The CDR3 runs 13 residues. Written as DNA, the CDR3 is TGTGCCAGCAGCTTAGCCCCCACAGATACGCAGTATTTT. Protein sequence: CASSLAPTDTQYF.

The chain combines TRBV14 with TRBJ1-6; 7 bases fit TRBD1. Germline-derived CDR1 and CDR2 are SGHDN and FVKESK. This CDR3 region has 13 residues. After removal of 4 bases from V and 8 bases from J, the junction contained 2 bases not matched to a gene. The CDR3 loop is CASSRDSHSPLHF. In DNA form, the CDR3 reads TGTGCCAGCAGCCGGGACAGTCATTCACCCCTCCACTTT.

Remarks on this clonotype: This clone may be a read error of a much larger clone one base away. This chain uses TRBV5-1 with TRBJ2-7; a possible D gene is TRBD2 (5 bases). The germline gives CDR1 SGHRS, CDR2 YFSETQ. The CDR3 runs 14 residues. CDR3 region: CTSSLEVTSYEQYF. CDR3 DNA sequence: TGCACCAGCAGCTTGGAGGTCACATCCTACGAGCAGTACTTC.

This clonotype came up once. The chain carries TRBV19 and TRBJ2-7, with D perhaps assigned TRBD1 or TRBD2 (6 bases each). V was shortened by 3 bases and J by 2 bases, with 14 bases between the two germline ends. CDR1 LNHDA and CDR2 SQIVND come from the germline V gene (reference sequence). The CDR3 extends over 15 amino acids. CDR3 sequence: CASSIRGLGTYEQYF. The DNA of the CDR3 is TGTGCCAGTAGTATCAGGGGACTGGGGACCTACGAGCAGTACTTC.

The table lists this clonotype with a few counts. The V call is TRBV5-1, the J call TRBJ1-2; D unclear. The CDR3 totals 14 residues. Trimming pared 1 base from V and 4 bases from J, leaving 11 bases between. Looked up from germline, CDR1 is SGHRS and CDR2 is YFSETQ. The CDR3 DNA reads as TGCGCCAGCAGCTTGAACGACGGCTCCTATGGCTACACCTTC. It encodes CASSLNDGSYGYTF.

This clonotype was recorded only once. V usage is TRBV7-6 and J usage is TRBJ2-3; D possibly corresponds to TRBD1 (5 bases). The DNA end is a closer match to TRBJ1-5, so the J assignment may be wrong. The germline V gene has CDR1 SGHVS and CDR2 FNYEAQ. The CDR3 consists of 16 residues. The CDR3 region has the DNA TGTGCCAGCAGCTCGGGACTAGCGGGGAACACAGATACGCAGCATTTT. It codes for CASSSGLAGNTDTQHF.